The 10 T cell receptor beta chains below come from one sample, sequenced in a study of T-cell reconstitution after alpha-beta-depleted transplantation in children. The TCRbeta library was prepared with unique molecular identifiers. TCRdb processed the PCR reads anew with MiXCR; each CDR3 protein has one entry. The sample carries about 980,000 distinct CDR3 sequences, about 29% recorded once. The sample here was PBMCs, mostly from graft donor cells, taken 360 days after TCRalphabeta/CD19-depleted stem cell transplant. These receptors were collected from a boy under two years old who had a stem cell transplant for SCID, so the T cells may come from the graft donor.

This clonotype was detected only a few times. The chain uses TRBV6-6 and TRBJ1-1, with D hard to call. The CDR3 loop spans 12 amino acids. Trimming cost V 0 bases and J 4 bases, with 3 bases left between them. Per the germline V gene, CDR1 is MNHNY and CDR2 is SVGAGI (reference sequence). The CDR3 DNA sequence: TGTGCCAGCAGTTACTCGGCCACTGAAGCTTTCTTT. It translates to CASSYSATEAFF.

The chain couples TRBV6-2 or TRBV6-3 to TRBJ2-1, with D perhaps TRBD1 or TRBD2 (5 bases each). The CDR3 sequence is 13 residues long. Trimming took 10 bases from V and 4 from J, leaving 14 bases between them. Germline assignment: CDR1 MNHEY and CDR2 SVGEGT. CDR3 nucleotides: TGTGCCACCAGAGGGGCTACATACAATGAGCAGTTCTTC. Residues: CATRGATYNEQFF.

This clonotype has more than one count but fewer than ten. V gene TRBV6-1 combines with J gene TRBJ2-2, with 10 bases aligning to TRBD2. This CDR3 is 14 amino acids long. With 8 bases clipped from V and 5 bases from J, the junction kept 5 bases outside the gene matches. The V gene's germline CDR1 is MNHNS and CDR2 SASEGT. CDR3 region: CASVTLAGTGELFF. In DNA, the CDR3 is TGTGCCAGCGTCACACTAGCGGGAACCGGGGAGCTGTTTTTT.

This chain connects TRBV13 to TRBJ1-4, with D perhaps matching TRBD1 (5 bases). V lost 8 bases and J 6 bases, leaving 22 bases between the germline ends. The CDR3 covers 16 residues. Germline V lookup: CDR1 PRHDT, CDR2 FYEKMQ (reference sequence). The CDR3 nucleotides read TGTGCCAGCGCCCGAGGTTGTGAGGGGCGAGATGAAAAACTGTTTTTT. Translation: CASARGCEGRDEKLFF.

The DNA of the CDR3 is TGTGCCAGCAGCTTGCCCGTCTACAATGAGCAGTTCTTC. It translates to CASSLPVYNEQFF. The chain is built from TRBV5-5 and TRBJ2-1; D is unclear. Trimming left V 1 base short and J 3 bases short, with 5 bases between. This CDR3 has 13 residues. Germline CDR1 SGHKS, CDR2 YYEKEE (reference sequence).

In this sample, this clonotype turned up a few times. This rearrangement joins TRBV28 to TRBJ2-5; D remains ambiguous. Trimming took off 5 bases at V and 5 bases at J, with 12 bases between the two ends. The germline CDR1 and CDR2 sequences are MDHEN and SYDVKM. The CDR3 extends over 13 amino acids. CDR3 residues: CASSMPPSETQYF. The DNA for the CDR3 is TGTGCCAGCAGTATGCCGCCCTCGGAGACCCAGTACTTC.

This clonotype was observed many times. The chain employs TRBV2 and TRBJ2-2; 8 bases map to TRBD2. Looked up from germline, CDR1 is SNHLY and CDR2 is FYNNEI. The CDR3 loop spans 15 amino acids. V lost 3 bases and J lost 0; bases outside the gene matches: 0. CDR3 in amino acids: CASSEGLANTGELFF. CDR3 bases: TGTGCCAGCAGTGAGGGACTAGCGAACACCGGGGAGCTGTTTTTT.

V usage is TRBV24-1 and J usage is TRBJ1-6; D is undetermined. Germline V gene data show CDR1 as KGHDR and CDR2 as SFDVKD. This CDR3 is built from 15 residues. Between the trimmed V and J ends, which lost 8 bases and 8 bases, there was a span of 18 bases. CDR3 nucleotides: TGTGCCACCACTGGAGGACGAGAAGTGGATTCACCCCTCCACTTT. The encoded protein is CATTGGREVDSPLHF.

The chain's CDR3 is CATSRAWTSGARYSEQFF. Written as DNA, the CDR3 is TGTGCCACCAGCAGGGCCTGGACTAGCGGGGCACGGTATAGTGAGCAGTTCTTC. This chain links TRBV15 with TRBJ2-1, with 12 bases lining up with TRBD2. With 3 bases clipped from V and 9 bases from J, the junction kept 15 bases outside the gene matches. CDR3 length equals 18 residues. Per the germline V gene, CDR1 is LNHNV and CDR2 is YYDKDF (reference sequence). The variable domain in full, completed from reference TRBV15 and TRBJ2-1, reads DAMVIQNPRYQVTQFGKPVTLSCSQTLNHNVMYWYQQKSSQAPKLLFHYYDKDFNNEADTPDNFQSRRPNTSFCFLDIRSPGLGDTAMYLCATSRAWTSGARYSEQFFGPGTRLTVL.

This clonotype occurred a few times. The chain recombines TRBV20-1 with TRBJ1-1, with a possible D match to TRBD1 (6 bases). Germline V gene data show CDR1 as DFQATT and CDR2 as SNEGSKA (reference sequence). V lost 0 bases and J 0 bases, leaving 14 bases between the germline ends. The CDR3 contains 16 residues. The CDR3 sequence is CSARDSGAGVNTEAFF. The DNA for the CDR3 is TGCAGTGCTAGAGATAGCGGGGCAGGGGTGAACACTGAAGCTTTCTTT.